A selection of T cell receptor beta chains follows, all from one sample in a study of OX40 agonist ivuxolimab in advanced cancers. The protocol was immunoSEQ multiplex PCR, while the TCRdb copy is restricted to in-frame clones and leaves out a portion. Of tens of thousands of clones in the sample, about 87% were seen once. Source: CD4+ or CD8+ T cells sorted from blood, taken in a trial of the OX40 agonist ivuxolimab. The receptors were sampled from an adult with an advanced solid tumor such as melanoma, head and neck, liver or kidney cancer. CDR3s include the opening cysteine and the closing phenylalanine or tryptophan.

>TRBV28|TRBJ1-6
CASSFGRYNSPLHF
>TRBV11-2|TRBJ2-7
CASSFGTARAYEQYF
>TRBV15|TRBJ1-1
CATSRDLPRQVTEAFF
>TRBV10-1|TRBJ2-3
CASSDLASGRLDTQYF
>TRBV1|TRBJ2-7
CTSSQASPYEQYF
>TRBV2|TRBJ2-7
CASRRTLLTYEQYF
>TRBV7-8|TRBJ2-1
CASSKNKRDLGLDEQFF
>TRBV21-1|TRBJ2-5
CASSKEQSQETQYF
>TRBV4-2|TRBJ2-1
CASSQGDTSGRTEQFF
>TRBV9|TRBJ1-4
CASSIQDRGEKLFF
>TRBV18|TRBJ1-2
CASSQGQGAYGYTF
>TRBV5-8|TRBJ1-2
CASSLVFGGNYGYTF
>TRBV21-1|TRBJ2-5
CASSKDLASSAPQYF
>TRBV29-1|TRBJ2-7
CSAGTGVGEQYF
>TRBV30|TRBJ1-2
CAWSSGTALRYTF
>TRBV7-3|TRBJ2-5
CASSQDLQGTQYF
>TRBV18|TRBJ2-5
CASSDGRAGAKTQYF
>TRBV11-3|TRBJ2-1
CASSLDPRTNEQFF
>TRBV15|TRBJ1-3
CATSRDTRGTGNTIYF
>TRBV7-9|TRBJ2-2
CASSSYSGSSTGELFF
>TRBV6-5|TRBJ1-5
CATSTREGQPQHF
>TRBV28|TRBJ1-2
CASSSTTYGYTF
>TRBV7-9|TRBJ2-3
CASSLAGLAGGPDTQYF
>TRBV28|TRBJ1-2
CASSFITGHRLGYGYTF
>TRBV6-1|TRBJ2-3
CASSESVGPSTDTQYF
>TRBV18|TRBJ1-2
CASSPIDGNYGYTF
>TRBV5-1|TRBJ1-2
CASSLGQGNLAGYTF
>TRBV5-5|-
CASSLWVGEQYF
>TRBV18|TRBJ1-2
CASSQATGEAGGYTF
>TRBV19|TRBJ2-6
CASSEQGLRANVLTF
>TRBV5-4|TRBJ2-1
CASSGQSSYNEQFF
>TRBV7-2|TRBJ2-1
CASSLTSGSSYEQFF
>TRBV10-3|TRBJ2-4
CAIRPDGVGAKNIQYF
>TRBV18|TRBJ2-7
CASSPSVAGGGQLPIYEQYF
>TRBV6-1|TRBJ2-5
CASSEGLAGLGGETQYF
>TRBV19|TRBJ1-1
CASSIARDTEAFF
>TRBV7-2|TRBJ1-2
CASSSYGDRGLSGYTF
>TRBV30|TRBJ1-1
CAWSVSLGVTEAFF
>TRBV11-3|TRBJ2-3
CASSSNDGDTQYF
>TRBV11-2|TRBJ2-2
CASSLRGGNTGELFF
>TRBV19|TRBJ2-7
CASSVGITSYEQYF
>TRBV5-4|TRBJ2-5
CASSSAPGLAISETQYF
>TRBV30|TRBJ2-2
CASSRASNTGELFF
>TRBV29-1|TRBJ1-4
CSVGQGGYEKLFF
>TRBV27|TRBJ2-7
CASSSRGVSGSYEQYF
>TRBV7-9|TRBJ2-3
CASSWSTSGTDTQYF
>TRBV2|TRBJ2-3
CASSGLNAEGADTQYF
>TRBV29-1|TRBJ2-3
CSVEGEAASTDTQYF
>TRBV5-1|TRBJ1-1
CASSLREGGTEAFF
>TRBV6-5|TRBJ2-7
CASSTLGYEQYF
>TRBV30|TRBJ2-7
CAWEVGGRGEQYF
>TRBV9|TRBJ1-1
CASSVEGGTEAFF
>TRBV9|TRBJ2-7
CASSPGPGGVLEQYF
>TRBV11-2|TRBJ1-3
CASSSRGAGNTIYF
>TRBV27|TRBJ1-5
CASRGTGSSNQPQHF
>TRBV7-2|TRBJ1-1
CASSLYRANTEAFF
>TRBV6-5|TRBJ2-7
CASTDRRYEQYF
>TRBV4-1|TRBJ1-4
CASTPEGQGTRANEKLFF